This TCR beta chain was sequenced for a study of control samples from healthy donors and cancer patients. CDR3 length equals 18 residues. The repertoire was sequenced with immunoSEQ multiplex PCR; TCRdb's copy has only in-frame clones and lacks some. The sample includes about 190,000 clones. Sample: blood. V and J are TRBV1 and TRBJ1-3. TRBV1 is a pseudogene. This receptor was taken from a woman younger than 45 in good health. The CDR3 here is CTSSQDPSGDRSGNTIYF. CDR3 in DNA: TGCACCAGCAGCCAAGACCCATCGGGGGATCGCTCTGGAAACACCATATATTTT.